This T cell receptor beta chain was obtained from a study of OX40 agonist ivuxolimab in advanced cancers. Assay used: immunoSEQ multiplex PCR; TCRdb lists only in-frame clones, some missing. Here the sample spans around 27,000 clones, 65% to 80% being singletons. Study-level findings and limits: Part of the nonresponder group also had normalized T-cell clonal expansion that was low.

The germline V and J ends were trimmed by 3 bases and 0 bases, with 12 bases remaining between them. CDR1 is LNHDA, CDR2 SQIVND, per germline (reference sequence). The CDR3 contains 17 residues. As to this clone: Its antigen is still unknown.

The sequence derives from an adult with an advanced solid tumor such as melanoma, head and neck, liver or kidney cancer. The J gene is TRBJ1-6, the V gene TRBV19; D gene ambiguous. The sample was CD4+ or CD8+ T cells sorted from blood, taken in a trial of the OX40 agonist ivuxolimab. Written as DNA, the CDR3 is TGTGCCAGTAGTATGGCAGAGGTGGGCTCCTATAATTCACCCCTCCACTTT. Its protein product is CASSMAEVGSYNSPLHF.